This TCR beta chain is drawn from a study of blood T cell repertoires in COVID-19. In the study overall: From T cells, B-cell-depleted T cells, or PBMCs came the material, which was cDNA or gDNA.

Germline CDR1 is SGHTA and CDR2 is FQGTGA. V was shortened by 2 bases and J by 3 bases, with 13 bases between the two germline ends. The CDR3 totals 15 residues. Repertoires were generated with immunoSEQ multiplex PCR, while TCRdb's copy carries only in-frame clones and drops some. The table records more than 45,000 clones, about 84% of them present only once. The receptor was derived from a woman aged 60-75 years with acute or convalescent COVID-19. The sequenced material came from peripheral blood. This chain connects TRBV7-3 to TRBJ1-1; D is perhaps TRBD1 (6 bases). This chain's CDR3 is CASSLSAGEHTEAFF. The CDR3 region has the DNA TGTGCCAGCAGCTTATCTGCAGGGGAGCACACTGAAGCTTTCTTT.